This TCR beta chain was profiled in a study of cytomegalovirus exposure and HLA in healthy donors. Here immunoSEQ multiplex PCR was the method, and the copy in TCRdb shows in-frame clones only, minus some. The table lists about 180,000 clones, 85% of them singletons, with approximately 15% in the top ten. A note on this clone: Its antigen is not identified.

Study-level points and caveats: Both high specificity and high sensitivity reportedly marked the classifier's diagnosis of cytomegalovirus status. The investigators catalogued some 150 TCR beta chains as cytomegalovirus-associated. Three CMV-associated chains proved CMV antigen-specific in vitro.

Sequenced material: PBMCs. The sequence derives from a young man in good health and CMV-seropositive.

The CDR3 nucleotides read TGTGCCAGCAGGCTGACTAGCGGGGGGGTCGGGACGCAGTATTTT. Translating gives CASRLTSGGVGTQYF. The chain carries TRBV2 and TRBJ2-3; 14 nucleotides agree with TRBD2. Germline lookup yields CDR1 SNHLY and CDR2 FYNNEI. V lost 6 bases and J lost 9; bases outside the gene matches: 8. The CDR3 extends over 15 amino acids. The variable domain in full, completed from reference TRBV2 and TRBJ2-3, reads EPEVTQTPSHQVTQMGQEVILRCVPISNHLYFYWYRQILGQKVEFLVSFYNNEISEKSEIFDDQFSVERPDGSNFTLKIRSTKLEDSAMYFCASRLTSGGVGTQYFGPGTRLTVL.